One sample yielded the 15 T cell receptor beta chains listed below, sequenced in a study of T cells in Graves' hyperthyroidism and ophthalmopathy. The TCR beta CDR3 regions underwent amplification using RNA transcripts as the source. The TCR CDR3 first-round RT-PCR relied on the HTBI primer set. From the multiplex PCR reads, TCRdb called clonotypes with MiXCR, one entry per CDR3 protein. The table records hundreds of thousands of distinct CDR3 sequences, over 15% of them present only once. The sample taken for sequencing was blood. Receptor source: a woman aged 18-30 years with Graves' hyperthyroidism.

This clonotype was counted many times. CDR3 loop: CASSSSPRETEAFF. The CDR3, as DNA: TGTGCCAGCAGCTCTAGCCCCCGCGAGACTGAAGCTTTCTTT. The chain recombines TRBV11-1 with TRBJ1-1; D is uncertain. Germline V CDR1 and CDR2: SGHAT, FQDESV (reference sequence). Trimming stripped 4 bases from V and 5 bases from J, with 14 bases between. The CDR3 is 14 amino acids. The complete variable domain, with remaining parts taken from reference TRBV11-1 and TRBJ1-1, reads EAEVAQSPRYKITEKSQAVAFWCDPISGHATLYWYRQILGQGPELLVQFQDESVVDDSQLPKDRFSAERLKGVDSTLKIQPAELGDSAMYLCASSSSPRETEAFFGQGTRLTVV.

There are a few counts of this clonotype. This CDR3 is CASSDTGQGARNYGYTF. DNA of the CDR3: TGTGCCAGCAGCGACACGGGACAGGGGGCGAGAAACTATGGCTACACCTTC. This rearrangement joins TRBV5-4 to TRBJ1-2; 12 bases are a match to TRBD1. V shed 4 bases and J 2 bases; nucleotides not matched to a gene: 9. The CDR3 contains 17 residues. Germline V gene data show CDR1 as SGHNT and CDR2 as YYREEE (reference sequence).

This clonotype came up many times. The chain couples TRBV12-3 or TRBV12-4 to TRBJ2-7, with D hard to call. The germline V and J ends were trimmed by 1 base and 1 base, with 11 bases remaining between them. The CDR3 is 15 amino acids. The CDR3 loop is CASSLEYSRSYEQYF. The CDR3 nucleotides read TGTGCCAGCAGTTTAGAGTACAGCCGGTCCTACGAGCAGTACTTC.

This clonotype showed up just a few times. The chain employs TRBV10-3 and TRBJ2-3; 7 bases are shared with TRBD2. Germline CDR1 ENHRY, CDR2 SYGVKD. This CDR3 is built from 13 residues. V shed 6 bases and J 4 bases; nucleotides not matched to a gene: 4. Here the CDR3 reads CAIRGGDPDTQYF. The CDR3 coding sequence is TGTGCCATCAGGGGAGGGGACCCAGATACGCAGTATTTT.

A note on this clonotype: One base away lies a much larger clone, so this may be a sequencing read error. The V call is TRBV7-9, the J call TRBJ2-1, with 10 bases matching TRBD2. In germline, CDR1 is SEHNR, CDR2 FQNEAQ (reference sequence). The CDR3 is 17 residues long. J was trimmed by 12 bases and V by 5 bases; bases with no gene match: 19. CDR3 in amino acids: CASSPLGWTSGPGGQFF. CDR3 DNA sequence: TGTGCCAGCAGCCCCCTGGGGTGGACTAGCGGCCCGGGGGGGCAGTTCTTC.

V and J are TRBV12-3 or TRBV12-4 and TRBJ2-4, with no clear D. CDR3 length: 15 residues. Trimming removed 0 bases at V and 0 bases at J, with 6 bases between. The CDR3 nucleotides are TGTGCCAGCAGTTTAGCGGAAGGAGCCAAAAACATTCAGTACTTC. Residues: CASSLAEGAKNIQYF.

The rearrangement links TRBV2 to TRBJ1-6, with TRBD1 identical over 8 bases. Germline CDR1 is SNHLY and CDR2 is FYNNEI. The CDR3 is 15 amino acids. Trimming removed 6 bases from V and 7 bases from J; junction bases left unmatched: 8. Here the CDR3 DNA reads TGTGCCAGCAGAGCTACCGGGACAGGCAATTCACCCCTCCACTTT. Protein product: CASRATGTGNSPLHF. The whole variable domain, remainder taken from reference TRBV2 and TRBJ1-6, is EPEVTQTPSHQVTQMGQEVILRCVPISNHLYFYWYRQILGQKVEFLVSFYNNEISEKSEIFDDQFSVERPDGSNFTLKIRSTKLEDSAMYFCASRATGTGNSPLHFGNGTRLTVT.

The sample holds a few counts of this clonotype. The V gene is TRBV30, the J gene TRBJ1-2, with 8 bases aligning to TRBD1. There are 12 residues in the CDR3. Trimming took 5 bases from V and 3 from J; bases not matched to a gene: 2. Germline CDR1 is GTSNPN and CDR2 is SVGIG (reference sequence). CDR3 in amino acids: CAWAGGDYGYTF. Here the CDR3 DNA reads TGTGCCTGGGCAGGGGGCGACTATGGCTACACCTTC.

The rearrangement uses TRBV6-9 and TRBJ2-3; D unclear. From germline, CDR1 is MNHGY and CDR2 SVAAGI. Trimming shortened V by 4 bases and J by 9 bases, and 11 bases separated the two germline ends. The CDR3 covers 12 residues. This CDR3 is CASSSDSGTQYF. The CDR3 bases are TGTGCCAGCAGTTCCGACTCAGGAACGCAGTATTTT.

This clonotype was found many times. The V and J genes are TRBV7-2 and TRBJ1-3, with D maybe TRBD1 (5 bases). The V end lost 1 base, the J end lost 4 bases, and 8 bases lay between the germline ends. Germline V gene sequence: CDR1 SGHTA, CDR2 FQGNSA. This CDR3 comprises 14 residues. In DNA, the CDR3 is TGTGCCAGCAGCTTAGTGGGACCGGGAAACACCATATATTTT. Its translation is CASSLVGPGNTIYF.

Ten or more counts support this clonotype. This chain connects TRBV19 to TRBJ2-6; 9 nucleotides align to TRBD1. The CDR3 extends over 16 amino acids. With 5 bases clipped from V and 4 bases from J, the junction kept 6 bases outside the gene matches. The V gene's germline CDR1 is LNHDA and CDR2 SQIVND (reference sequence). CDR3 sequence: CASSPGQGNGANVLTF. The CDR3 DNA reads as TGTGCCAGTAGTCCGGGACAGGGTAACGGGGCCAACGTCCTGACTTTC.

The chain has TRBV12-3 or TRBV12-4 and TRBJ1-1; D is ambiguous. This CDR3 has 11 amino acids. Between the trimmed V and J ends, which lost 2 bases and 9 bases, there was a span of 7 bases. The DNA of the CDR3 is TGTGCCAGCAGTTTAAGCAGCAAAGCTTTCTTT. Amino acid sequence: CASSLSSKAFF.

This clonotype appeared many times. The chain uses TRBV24-1 and TRBJ2-5, with D possibly TRBD1 on 6 matching bases. CDR3 length: 15 residues. Trimming cost V 3 bases and J 4 bases, with 14 bases left between them. Germline loops: CDR1 KGHDR, CDR2 SFDVKD. The CDR3 here is CATSDTGGAGETQYF. CDR3 bases: TGTGCCACCAGTGATACTGGGGGCGCGGGAGAGACCCAGTACTTC.

This clonotype has at least ten counts. The J gene is TRBJ2-7, the V gene TRBV6-1; D may be TRBD2 (5 bases). V lost 5 bases, J lost 7 bases, and 18 bases lay in between. The germline CDR1 and CDR2 sequences are MNHNS and SASEGT. This CDR3 has 14 residues. CDR3 protein: CASSPLFSEGEQYF. DNA of the CDR3: TGTGCCAGCAGTCCCCTTTTCAGTGAGGGAGAGCAGTACTTC.

V and J are TRBV7-8 and TRBJ1-5; the match to TRBD1 covers 12 bases. Germline V gene sequence: CDR1 SGHVS, CDR2 FQNEAQ. The CDR3 is 17 residues long. Germline trimming cut 7 bases from V and 6 bases from J; bases unmatched to any gene: 13. The CDR3: CASTMTRGQGAGQPQHF. The CDR3 DNA reads TGTGCCAGCACTATGACAAGGGGACAGGGGGCTGGTCAGCCCCAGCATTTT. The full variable domain, with the rest looked up from reference TRBV7-8 and TRBJ1-5, is GAGVSQSPRYKVAKRGQDVALRCDPISGHVSLFWYQQALGQGPEFLTYFQNEAQLDKSGLPSDRFFAERPEGSVSTLKIQRTQQEDSAVYLCASTMTRGQGAGQPQHFGDGTRLSIL.